This T cell receptor beta chain appears in the sequencing data of a study of T cells in Graves' hyperthyroidism and ophthalmopathy. Trimming removed 7 bases from V and 2 bases from J; junction bases left unmatched: 7. CDR1 SQVTM and CDR2 ANQGSEA come from the germline V gene. This CDR3 is built from 13 residues. The table lists this clonotype with a few counts. RNA transcripts yielded amplified TCR beta CDR3 regions. The TCR CDR3 first-round RT-PCR relied on the HTBI primer set. TCRdb fed the multiplex PCR reads into MiXCR, producing one record per CDR3 protein. The sample has about 400,000 distinct CDR3 sequences, about 15% seen once.

Sample: blood. The TCR sequence derives from a woman aged 25-40 years with Graves' hyperthyroidism. The V gene is TRBV29-1, the J gene TRBJ1-2; 7 nucleotides align to TRBD1. The CDR3 nucleotides are TGCAGCGCCGGCCCGGGACAGAACTATGGCTACACCTTC. Protein sequence: CSAGPGQNYGYTF.